This is a list of T cell receptor beta chains from one sample in a study of glioma-infiltrating T cells. TCRdb redid the calling of the multiplex PCR reads with MiXCR, one entry per CDR3 protein. The top ten clones hold 5.2% of a sample with 170,000 or so distinct CDR3 sequences, more than 35% of them seen once. Sequencing was performed on glioma tissue, nonneoplastic brain tissue, or PBMCs (not recorded which). Receptor source: a human donor with low-grade glioma or glioblastoma, undergoing nonglioma brain surgery, or in good health (not recorded which). Each CDR3 is given with its conserved first and last residue. Each record gives: D gene, CDR3 length, clone size, V gene, J gene, CDR3 protein. D genes are given only for firm matches. Clone size, where shown, is once, few, many, or a class for clones that have expanded.

TRBD1	16	NA	TRBV4-1	TRBJ2-5	CASSQPGQGRKETQYF
NA	16	few	TRBV19	TRBJ2-6	CASSVLKGVGANVLTF
TRBD2	18	NA	TRBV7-6	TRBJ2-7	CASSSEPGTSGSSVEQYF
TRBD2	14	many	TRBV2	TRBJ2-7	CASRQGTSSYEQYF
TRBD2	13	many	TRBV29-1	TRBJ2-1	CSVEPPGTSRYFF
TRBD1	14	NA	TRBV19	TRBJ1-6	CASRRTGGLSPLHF
NA	13	many	TRBV5-1	TRBJ2-5	CASSPRGRETQYF
TRBD2	14	few	TRBV7-9	TRBJ2-1	CASSLGTSAHEQFF
TRBD2	13	many	TRBV20-1	TRBJ2-7	CSAESGRVDEQYF
NA	15	many	TRBV3-1	TRBJ2-1	CASSQEVLGANEQFF
TRBD1	17	few	TRBV11-2	TRBJ2-2	CASSYFNRGTNTGELFF
NA	12	many	TRBV27	TRBJ1-5	CASSFLDQPQHF
TRBD2	12	many	TRBV10-3	TRBJ2-7	CAISEASGRLYF
TRBD2	15	many	TRBV7-2	TRBJ2-7	CASSSVAGDGSEQYF
NA	15	many	TRBV25-1	TRBJ1-4	CASSDYTGSYEKLFF
NA	18	many	TRBV20-1	TRBJ1-1	CSARVGTSPQGQRTEAFF
TRBD2	12	NA	TRBV7-9	TRBJ2-1	CASSSAGGPQFF
NA	15	NA	TRBV19	TRBJ2-5	CASSLTGTAQETQYF
TRBD2	13	many	TRBV4-1	TRBJ2-1	CASSHPRLAEQFF
NA	15	NA	TRBV4-1	TRBJ1-5	CASRPSSGSNQPQHF
NA	14	few	TRBV19	TRBJ2-3	CASREGQQSDTQYF
NA	14	many	TRBV5-1	TRBJ1-1	CASSWKTANTEAFF
NA	15	NA	TRBV7-9	TRBJ2-7	CASSLGQFSPYEQYF
NA	12	many	TRBV20-1	TRBJ2-1	CSVATSPGEQFF
NA	14	NA	TRBV19	TRBJ2-1	CASSISRTGNEQFF
TRBD2	16	few	TRBV18	TRBJ2-1	CASWDYASTKYNEQFF
NA	14	NA	TRBV20-1	TRBJ2-7	CSARDRCSIHEQYF
NA	12	few	TRBV29-1	TRBJ2-1	CSVQPSYNEQFF
NA	18	once	TRBV24-1	TRBJ2-7	CATSELSARDPRMGEQYF
NA	14	many	TRBV20-1	TRBJ2-5	CSARATLASETQYF
NA	13	many	TRBV6-1	TRBJ2-5	CASSRDQRETQYF
NA	12	few	TRBV14	TRBJ2-3	CASSAVSGTQYF
TRBD2	15	few	TRBV12-3/TRBV12-4	TRBJ2-3	CASSLVSGSPDTQYF
NA	16	many	TRBV27	TRBJ2-1	CASSTSRLPTANEQFF
TRBD2	15	few	TRBV19	TRBJ2-1	CASSKWLAGGSEQFF
NA	14	few	TRBV11-2	TRBJ2-7	CASSFLGRSYEQYF
NA	14	many	TRBV6-6	TRBJ2-7	CASSYSSTGFEQYF
NA	13	few	TRBV5-4	TRBJ1-1	CASSLDRWTEAFF
NA	12	NA	TRBV7-9	TRBJ1-2	CASSSDSYGYTF
NA	16	NA	TRBV6-6	TRBJ2-1	CASSYSLAEAAYEQFF
NA	14	many	TRBV6-1	TRBJ1-3	CASFFGDSGNTIYF
TRBD2	13	NA	TRBV28	NA	CAKYTAGVETQYF
NA	17	NA	TRBV18	TRBJ1-5	CASSPADRQISNQPQHF
NA	13	few	TRBV2	TRBJ2-7	CASRPDSSYEQYF
NA	13	many	TRBV15	TRBJ2-7	CATSSGRPYEQYF
TRBD2	17	NA	TRBV2	TRBJ2-3	CASSEGSGKFSTDTQYF
NA	12	NA	TRBV15	TRBJ2-3	CATSKGTDTQYF
NA	13	NA	TRBV29-1	TRBJ2-2	CSVDSLDIGELFF
NA	13	many	TRBV27	TRBJ1-1	CASSLSPGSGAFF
NA	14	NA	TRBV4-1	TRBJ2-3	CASSQVGVADTQYF
TRBD1	14	many	TRBV6-1	TRBJ2-1	CASQPGTGWSVLFF
NA	13	NA	TRBV6-1	TRBJ1-5	CGSSRGGNQPQHF
NA	17	NA	TRBV19	TRBJ1-5	CASSIYHLGERGQPQHF
TRBD2	14	many	TRBV25-1	TRBJ2-1	CASSLAGGHSEQFF
NA	14	NA	TRBV18	TRBJ2-7	CASSHDTRSYEQYF